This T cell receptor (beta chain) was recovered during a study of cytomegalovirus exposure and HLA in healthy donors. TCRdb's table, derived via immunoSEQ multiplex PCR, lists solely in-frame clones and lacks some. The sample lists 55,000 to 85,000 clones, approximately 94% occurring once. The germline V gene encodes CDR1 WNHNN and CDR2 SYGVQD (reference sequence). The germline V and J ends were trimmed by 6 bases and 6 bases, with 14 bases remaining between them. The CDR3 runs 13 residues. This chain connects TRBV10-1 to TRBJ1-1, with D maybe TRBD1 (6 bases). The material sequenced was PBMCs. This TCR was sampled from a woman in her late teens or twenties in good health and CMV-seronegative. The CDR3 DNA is TGCGCCAGCAGCCCTTACAGGGCCGCTGAAGCTTTCTTT. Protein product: CASSPYRAAEAFF.